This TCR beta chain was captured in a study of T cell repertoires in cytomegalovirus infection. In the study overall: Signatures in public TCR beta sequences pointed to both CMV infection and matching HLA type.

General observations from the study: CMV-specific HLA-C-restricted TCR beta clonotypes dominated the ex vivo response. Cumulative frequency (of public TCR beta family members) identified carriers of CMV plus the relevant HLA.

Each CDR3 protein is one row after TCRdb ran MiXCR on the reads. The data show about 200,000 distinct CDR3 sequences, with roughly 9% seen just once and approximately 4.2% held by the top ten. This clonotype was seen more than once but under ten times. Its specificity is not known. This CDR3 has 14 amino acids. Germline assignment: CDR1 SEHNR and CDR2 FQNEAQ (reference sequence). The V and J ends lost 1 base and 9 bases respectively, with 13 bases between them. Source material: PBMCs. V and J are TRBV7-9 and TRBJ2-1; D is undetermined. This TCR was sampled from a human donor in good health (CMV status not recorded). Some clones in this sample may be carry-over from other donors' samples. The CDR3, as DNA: TGTGCCAGCAGCTTAGGGCCAAAAACGGGTGAGCAGTTCTTC. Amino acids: CASSLGPKTGEQFF.